This TCR beta chain was observed in a study of blood T cell repertoires in COVID-19. This clone appeared a single time. The CDR3 is 12 amino acids. V was shortened by 5 bases and J by 4 bases, with 8 bases between the two germline ends. TCRdb's table, derived via immunoSEQ multiplex PCR, lists solely in-frame clones and lacks some. The sample shows around 480,000 clones, around 88% of them seen only once. The sequenced sample consisted of peripheral blood. The chain has TRBV12-3 or TRBV12-4 and TRBJ1-2; tentative D call: TRBD1 (5 bases). The sequence was collected from a woman between 50 and 59 years old with COVID-19, enrolled during active disease. CDR3 sequence reads: CASSGHVYGYTF. The CDR3 nucleotides are TGTGCCAGCAGTGGACACGTCTATGGCTACACCTTC.